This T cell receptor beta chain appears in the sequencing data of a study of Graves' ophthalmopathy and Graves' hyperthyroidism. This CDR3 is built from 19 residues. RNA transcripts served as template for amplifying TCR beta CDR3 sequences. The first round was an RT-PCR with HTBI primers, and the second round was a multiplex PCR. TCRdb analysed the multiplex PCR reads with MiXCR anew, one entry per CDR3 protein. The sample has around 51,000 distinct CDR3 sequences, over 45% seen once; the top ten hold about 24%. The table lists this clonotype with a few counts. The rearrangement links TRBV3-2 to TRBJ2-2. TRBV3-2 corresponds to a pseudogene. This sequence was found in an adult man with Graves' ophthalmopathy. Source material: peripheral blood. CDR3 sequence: CASSSSVEPQEPFTGELFF. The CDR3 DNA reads TGTGCCAGCAGCTCAAGCGTCGAACCTCAGGAACCGTTCACCGGGGAGCTGTTTTTT.